This T cell receptor (beta chain) was sequenced for a study of cytomegalovirus exposure and HLA in healthy donors. The study ran its PCR with 60 Vbeta and 13 Jbeta primers. This table comes from immunoSEQ multiplex PCR, and its TCRdb copy is limited to in-frame clones, with some not included. The top ten clones hold 1.5% of a sample with 130,000 or so clones, 70% to 85% of them seen once. This CDR3 is built from 15 residues. Germline assignment: CDR1 LGHNA and CDR2 YSLEER. The trim removed 4 bases at V and 0 bases at J, leaving 4 bases unmatched. The sequenced sample consisted of PBMCs. This clonotype was obtained from a female donor in good health and CMV-seronegative. The gene calls are TRBV4-3 and TRBJ2-3; 7 nucleotides match TRBD2. This CDR3 is CASSRGLGSTDTQYF. CDR3 DNA sequence: TGCGCCAGCAGCCGCGGACTAGGGAGCACAGATACGCAGTATTTT.